This TCR beta chain appears in the sequencing data of a study of shared clonotypes between healthy human individuals. The sample holds one count of this clone. No antigen is known for it. Data came from immunoSEQ multiplex PCR; TCRdb stores just in-frame clones and leaves some out. Of about 1.5 million clones listed, roughly 95% are singletons. Trimming shortened V by 3 bases and J by 8 bases, and 14 bases separated the two germline ends. CDR1 and CDR2 (germline): SGHRS, YFSETQ. The CDR3 totals 13 residues. Recent vaccinations or acute infections were absent in the healthy HIV-negative adult donors. Study findings and constraints: Few donors restricted represented genetic and exposure-history diversity. Memory subsets generally showed lower estimated richness than naive subsets. Rarefaction showed that sequencing of sorted subsets was incomplete (despite large depth).

This chain links TRBV5-1 with TRBJ1-1; TRBD1 might be the D (5 bases). The receptor's source is a man aged 25 to 40 in good health. Sequencing was done on a sample of naive CD4+ T cells sorted from blood. Subset here: CD45RA+ positively selected. The chain's CDR3 is CASSSQGTGEAFF. Here the CDR3 DNA reads TGCGCCAGCAGCTCCCAGGGTACGGGGGAAGCTTTCTTT.